Following are 10 T cell receptor beta chains from one sample sequenced in a study of technical replicates of blood from a handful of donors. The method was immunoSEQ multiplex PCR; TCRdb's version includes in-frame clones alone and lacks a portion of them. In the table there are tens of thousands of clones, about 93% of which are singletons. What was sequenced was T cells isolated from PBMCs. Receptors originate from a human donor in good health.

This sequence joins TRBV6-5 and TRBJ2-7, with 13 bases that match TRBD2. The CDR3 contains 15 residues. Per the germline V gene, CDR1 is MNHEY and CDR2 is SVGAGI. The ends lost 5 bases at V and 11 bases at J; junction bases unmatched: 12. CDR3 sequence: CASSQFAGTSGKEYF. CDR3 sequence (DNA): TGTGCCAGCAGTCAGTTCGCCGGGACTAGCGGGAAGGAGTACTTC.

The chain carries TRBV19 and TRBJ2-3; 13 nucleotides line up with TRBD2. CDR3 length: 15 amino acids. The V and J ends lost 4 bases and 6 bases, in that order; junction bases with no gene match: 4. Germline values: CDR1 LNHDA, CDR2 SQIVND (reference sequence). CDR3 residues: CASSRTSGSTDTQYF. CDR3 coding DNA: TGTGCCAGTAGTAGGACTAGCGGGAGTACGGATACGCAGTATTTT.

The rearrangement links TRBV9 to TRBJ1-4; D might be TRBD1 (5 bases). The germline V gene encodes CDR1 SGDLS and CDR2 YYNGEE. The CDR3 loop spans 14 amino acids. V gave up 0 bases and J gave up 10 bases, with 13 bases separating them. In DNA, the CDR3 is TGTGCCAGCAGCGTAGAACAGGTTGGACGAAAACTGTTTTTT. Encoded protein: CASSVEQVGRKLFF.

The gene calls are TRBV27 and TRBJ2-3; D uncertain. Trimming cost V 3 bases and J 0 bases, with 7 bases left between them. There are 14 residues in the CDR3. Per germline, CDR1 MNHEY and CDR2 SMNVEV (reference sequence). This chain's CDR3 is CASSLWSSTDTQYF. The CDR3, as DNA: TGTGCCAGCAGTTTGTGGAGCAGCACAGATACGCAGTATTTT.

The CDR3 nucleotides are TGTGCCAGCAGCTTCCAGGACCTCACTAGTGAGCAGTACTTC. The encoded protein is CASSFQDLTSEQYF. The chain couples TRBV5-5 to TRBJ2-7, with D perhaps matching TRBD2 (5 bases). This CDR3 is built from 14 residues. Germline lookup yields CDR1 SGHKS and CDR2 YYEKEE (reference sequence). V was shortened by 2 bases and J by 7 bases, with 16 bases between the two germline ends.

The chain uses TRBV6-1 and TRBJ2-7; D might be TRBD1 (5 bases). V gave up 8 bases and J gave up 3 bases, with 14 bases separating them. The CDR3 is made up of 13 amino acids. Germline V gene lookup returns CDR1 MNHNS and CDR2 SASEGT. CDR3 coding DNA: TGTGCCAGCCTCCAGGGCTCTGGCTACGAGCAGTACTTC. Protein product: CASLQGSGYEQYF.

The chain is built from TRBV15 and TRBJ2-3; 10 nucleotides agree with TRBD2. Trimming at V came to 5 bases and at J to 1 base, leaving 3 bases not matched to a gene. There are 15 residues in the CDR3. Germline-derived CDR1 and CDR2 are LNHNV and YYDKDF (reference sequence). CDR3 in amino acids: CATSGGLAGTDTQYF. Written as DNA, the CDR3 is TGTGCCACCAGCGGAGGACTAGCGGGCACAGATACGCAGTATTTT. The full variable domain, its missing parts supplied by reference TRBV15 and TRBJ2-3, is DAMVIQNPRYQVTQFGKPVTLSCSQTLNHNVMYWYQQKSSQAPKLLFHYYDKDFNNEADTPDNFQSRRPNTSFCFLDIRSPGLGDTAMYLCATSGGLAGTDTQYFGPGTRLTVL.

The chain has TRBV2 and TRBJ1-4, with 10 bases matching TRBD1. CDR1 is SNHLY, CDR2 FYNNEI, per germline. CDR3 size: 14 residues. V gave up 6 bases and J gave up 7 bases; unmatched junction bases: 5. CDR3 residues: CASSEWTGGEKLFF. For the CDR3, the DNA is TGTGCCAGCAGCGAATGGACAGGGGGTGAAAAACTGTTTTTT.

The sample holds one count of this clone. CDR3 bases: TGTGCCAGCAGTTCTGGACTAGCAACCATAGATACGCAGTATTTT. Translating gives CASSSGLATIDTQYF. V gene TRBV6-5 combines with J gene TRBJ2-3; 8 nucleotides agree with TRBD2. Germline CDR1 is MNHEY and CDR2 is SVGAGI. The V segment lost 4 bases and the J segment 5 bases; nucleotides outside the gene matches: 8. The CDR3 extends over 15 amino acids.

CDR3 coding DNA: TGTGCCAGTAGTCGGGACAGCCCGGCTTCGGAAGCTTTCTTT. Translating it yields CASSRDSPASEAFF. The chain has TRBV19 and TRBJ1-1; 7 nucleotides align to TRBD1. The CDR3 covers 14 residues. Trimming took 5 bases from V and 8 from J; bases not matched to a gene: 11. Germline-derived CDR1 and CDR2 are LNHDA and SQIVND (reference sequence).